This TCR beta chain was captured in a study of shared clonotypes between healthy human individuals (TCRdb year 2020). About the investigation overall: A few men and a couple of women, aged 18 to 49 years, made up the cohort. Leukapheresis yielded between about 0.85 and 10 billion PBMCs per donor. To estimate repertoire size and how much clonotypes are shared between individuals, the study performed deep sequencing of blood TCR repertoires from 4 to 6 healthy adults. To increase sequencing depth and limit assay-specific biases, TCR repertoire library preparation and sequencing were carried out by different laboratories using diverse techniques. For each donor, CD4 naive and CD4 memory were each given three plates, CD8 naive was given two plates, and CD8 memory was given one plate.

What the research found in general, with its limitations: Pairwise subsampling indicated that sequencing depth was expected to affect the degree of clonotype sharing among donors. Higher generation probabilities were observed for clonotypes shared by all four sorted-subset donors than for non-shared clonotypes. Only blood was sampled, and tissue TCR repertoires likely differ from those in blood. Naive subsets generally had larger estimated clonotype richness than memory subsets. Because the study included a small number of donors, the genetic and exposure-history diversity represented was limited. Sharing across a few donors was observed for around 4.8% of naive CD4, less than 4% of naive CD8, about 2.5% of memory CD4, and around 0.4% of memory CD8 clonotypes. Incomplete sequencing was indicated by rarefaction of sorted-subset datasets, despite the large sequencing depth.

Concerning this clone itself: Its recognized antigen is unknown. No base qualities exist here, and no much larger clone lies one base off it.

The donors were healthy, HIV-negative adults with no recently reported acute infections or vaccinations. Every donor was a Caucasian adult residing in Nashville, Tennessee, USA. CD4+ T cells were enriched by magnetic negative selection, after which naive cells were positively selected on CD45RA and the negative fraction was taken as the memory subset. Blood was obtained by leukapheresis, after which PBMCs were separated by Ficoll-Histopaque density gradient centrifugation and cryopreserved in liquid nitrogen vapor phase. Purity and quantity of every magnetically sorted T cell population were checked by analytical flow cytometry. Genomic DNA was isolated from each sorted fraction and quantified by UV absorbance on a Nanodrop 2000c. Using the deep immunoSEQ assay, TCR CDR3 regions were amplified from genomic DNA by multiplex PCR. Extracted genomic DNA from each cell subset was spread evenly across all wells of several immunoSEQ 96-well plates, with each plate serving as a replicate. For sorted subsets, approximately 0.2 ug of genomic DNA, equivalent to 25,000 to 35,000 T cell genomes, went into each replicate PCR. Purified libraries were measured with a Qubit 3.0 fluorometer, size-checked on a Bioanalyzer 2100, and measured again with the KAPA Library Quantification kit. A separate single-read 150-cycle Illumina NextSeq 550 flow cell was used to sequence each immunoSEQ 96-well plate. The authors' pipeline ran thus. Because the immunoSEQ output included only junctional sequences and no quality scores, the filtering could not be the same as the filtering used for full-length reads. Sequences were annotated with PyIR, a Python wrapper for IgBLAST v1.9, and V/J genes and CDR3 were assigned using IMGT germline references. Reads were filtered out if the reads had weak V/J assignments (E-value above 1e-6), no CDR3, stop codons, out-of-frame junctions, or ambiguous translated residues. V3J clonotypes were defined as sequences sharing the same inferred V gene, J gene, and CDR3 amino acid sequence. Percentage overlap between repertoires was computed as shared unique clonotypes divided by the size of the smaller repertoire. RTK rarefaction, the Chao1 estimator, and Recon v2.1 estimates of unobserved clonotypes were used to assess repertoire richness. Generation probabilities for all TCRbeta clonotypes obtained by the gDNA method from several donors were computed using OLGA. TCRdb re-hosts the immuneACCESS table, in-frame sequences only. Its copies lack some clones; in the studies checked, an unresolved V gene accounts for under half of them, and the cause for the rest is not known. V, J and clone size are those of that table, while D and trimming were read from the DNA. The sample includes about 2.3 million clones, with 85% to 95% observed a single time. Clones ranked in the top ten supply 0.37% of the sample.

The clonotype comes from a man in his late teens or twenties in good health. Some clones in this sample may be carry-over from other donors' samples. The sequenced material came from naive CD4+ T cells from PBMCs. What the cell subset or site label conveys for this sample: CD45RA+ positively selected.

The CDR3 reads as follows: CASSSPRSGYDEQYF. At the DNA level, the sequence is TGTGCCAGCAGCTCCCCAAGGTCCGGGTACGACGAGCAGTACTTC. The chain is assembled from TRBV27 and TRBJ2-7; the D segment cannot be called with confidence. The CDR3 covers 15 residues, taking in both the cysteine and the phenylalanine. The read is trimmed to its CDR3 DNA, 45 bases read in frame from base 1. V sheds 6 bases and J sheds 5 bases, leaving 20 bases between their ends. Sequences MNHEY (CDR1) and SMNVEV (CDR2) are obtained from the germline V gene (reference sequence).